What follows describes a single T cell receptor (beta chain). Antigen specificity is unknown. The data belong to a study of OX40 agonist ivuxolimab in advanced cancers. For the study at large: The mean age was approximately 60 years, ranging from roughly 23 to 80, with around four fifths of participants male. Study outcomes and limitations: Some patients without response likewise showed low normalized clonal expansion. Blood T cells, both CD4+ and CD8+, expanded clonally by week 6 at 0.1 to 3.0 mg/kg.

From germline, CDR1 is LGHNA and CDR2 YSLEER. There are 13 residues in the CDR3. V shed 3 bases and J shed 5 bases, with 11 bases lying between them. Using immunoSEQ multiplex PCR, the repertoire was profiled, and TCRdb retains in-frame clones only, with some absent. The data show approximately 82,000 clones, with approximately 93% seen just once and around 21% held by the top ten. The receptor was isolated from an adult with an advanced solid tumor such as melanoma, head and neck, liver or kidney cancer. The chain recombines TRBV4-3 with TRBJ2-7; a possible D gene is TRBD2 (6 bases). Source: CD4+ or CD8+ T cells sorted from blood, taken in a trial of the OX40 agonist ivuxolimab. The CDR3 region is CASSHRGGDEQYF. CDR3 nucleotide sequence: TGCGCCAGCAGCCATCGAGGAGGGGACGAGCAGTACTTC.